The 3 T cell receptor beta chains given below trace back to one sample, sequenced in a study of T cell responses to AZD1222 COVID-19 vaccine. Profiling relied on immunoSEQ multiplex PCR, and the TCRdb table lists in-frame clones only, not all of them. The profile shows 100,000 to 120,000 clones, 85% to 90% of them singletons. This material consisted of peripheral blood, taken 28 days after the second AZD1222 dose. The receptors derive from an adult who received the AZD1222 COVID-19 vaccine.

This clone has a count of ten or more. V usage is TRBV3-1 (or the pseudogene TRBV3-2) and J usage is TRBJ1-2, with 8 bases lining up with TRBD1. V shed 2 bases, J shed 2 bases, and the junction held 4 bases outside the gene matches. Germline CDR1 LGHDT, CDR2 YNNKEL (reference sequence). CDR3 length: 15 amino acids. The chain's CDR3 is CASSQQGATNYGYTF. Here the CDR3 DNA reads TGTGCCAGCAGCCAACAGGGGGCTACGAACTATGGCTACACCTTC.

V usage is TRBV27 and J usage is TRBJ2-7, with D possibly being TRBD2 (5 bases). Between the trimmed V and J ends, which lost 3 bases and 7 bases, there was a span of 10 bases. The CDR3 spans 12 residues. Per the germline V gene, CDR1 is MNHEY and CDR2 is SMNVEV (reference sequence). CDR3 in amino acids: CASSFGPGEQYF. The CDR3, as DNA: TGTGCCAGCAGTTTCGGCCCGGGAGAGCAGTACTTC.

A single count supports this clone. The chain combines TRBV5-4 with TRBJ2-1; possible D gene TRBD1, 5 bases. The CDR3 length is 15 residues. Per germline, CDR1 SGHNT and CDR2 YYREEE (reference sequence). Trimming removed 6 bases from V and 0 bases from J, with 13 bases in between. CDR3 nucleotides: TGTGCCAGCACCACCGCCCAGGGCTCCTACAATGAGCAGTTCTTC. Encoded protein: CASTTAQGSYNEQFF.